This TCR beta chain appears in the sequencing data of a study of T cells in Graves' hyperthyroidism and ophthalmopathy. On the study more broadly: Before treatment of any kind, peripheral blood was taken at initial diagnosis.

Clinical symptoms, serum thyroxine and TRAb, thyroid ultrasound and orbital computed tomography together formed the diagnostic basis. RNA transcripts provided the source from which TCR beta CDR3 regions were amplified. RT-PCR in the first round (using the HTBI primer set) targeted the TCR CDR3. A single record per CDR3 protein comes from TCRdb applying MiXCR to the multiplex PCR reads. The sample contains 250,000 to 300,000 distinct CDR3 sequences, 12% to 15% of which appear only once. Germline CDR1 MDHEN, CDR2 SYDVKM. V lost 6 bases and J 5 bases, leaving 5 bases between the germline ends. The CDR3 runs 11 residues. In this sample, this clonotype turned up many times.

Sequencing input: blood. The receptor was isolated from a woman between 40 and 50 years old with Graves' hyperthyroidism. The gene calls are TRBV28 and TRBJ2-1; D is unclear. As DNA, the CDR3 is TGTGCCAGCAGATCAAACAATGAGCAGTTCTTC. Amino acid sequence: CASRSNNEQFF.